The 21 T cell receptor beta chains in this list originate from one sample, sequenced in a study of beta chain features in type 1 diabetes. Since all of the isolated RNA was reverse transcribed, expressed TCRB transcripts were what got sequenced. Profiled with immunoSEQ multiplex PCR; TCRdb holds only in-frame clones, not every one. The sample comprises 250,000 to 350,000 clones, approximately 11% of which are singletons, and about 0.015% rests with the top ten. Sequences were obtained from naive CD4+ T cells from blood. Source of these receptors: a woman in her thirties in good health.

This clone occurred a few times. The V call is TRBV15, the J call TRBJ2-5, with TRBD2 identical over 8 bases. The ends lost 0 bases at V and 0 bases at J; junction bases unmatched: 6. The CDR3 extends over 17 amino acids. Per the germline V gene, CDR1 is LNHNV and CDR2 is YYDKDF (reference sequence). CDR3 loop: CATSRDHAGGHQETQYF. DNA for the CDR3: TGTGCCACCAGCAGAGATCACGCGGGAGGCCACCAAGAGACCCAGTACTTC.

The rearrangement uses TRBV28 and TRBJ1-1, with D maybe TRBD1 (6 bases). The V and J ends lost 5 bases and 10 bases respectively, with 17 bases between them. This CDR3 spans 13 amino acids. The germline gives CDR1 MDHEN, CDR2 SYDVKM. As DNA, the CDR3 is TGTGCCAGCAGTCTCAGACAGGTTTATGCAGCTTTCTTT. Residues: CASSLRQVYAAFF. Together with reference TRBV28 and TRBJ1-1, the CDR3 gives the full variable domain: DVKVTQSSRYLVKRTGEKVFLECVQDMDHENMFWYRQDPGLGLRLIYFSYDVKMKEKGDIPEGYSVSREKKERFSLILESASTNQTSMYLCASSLRQVYAAFFGQGTRLTVV.

This clone turned up a few times. The chain is built from TRBV7-9 and TRBJ1-1, with 8 bases matching TRBD1. The germline V gene encodes CDR1 SEHNR and CDR2 FQNEAQ (reference sequence). The junction had 6 bases not matched to a gene; V was cut back by 11 bases and J by 4 bases. The CDR3 runs to 12 residues. The CDR3 DNA sequence: TGTGCCGGCAACAGGGGGAGCACTGAAGCTTTCTTT. Translating it yields CAGNRGSTEAFF.

The V gene is TRBV2, the J gene TRBJ2-1, with 7 nucleotides matching TRBD2. This CDR3 has 17 residues. Germline trimming cut 7 bases from V and 1 base from J; bases unmatched to any gene: 13. CDR1 SNHLY and CDR2 FYNNEI come from the germline V gene. The CDR3 sequence: CASISRGGRSSYNEQFF. For the CDR3, the DNA is TGTGCCAGCATCTCTAGAGGCGGGAGATCGTCCTACAATGAGCAGTTCTTC.

In DNA form, the CDR3 reads TGTGCCAGCAGTTTAGTAGGGAGTGGTGACACCTTC. Protein sequence: CASSLVGSGDTF. V usage is TRBV28 and J usage is TRBJ1-2; no reliable D call. V gave up 2 bases and J gave up 12 bases, with 13 bases separating them. CDR3 length: 12 amino acids. The germline gives CDR1 MDHEN, CDR2 SYDVKM.

This clone was detected only a few times. The chain couples TRBV11-2 to TRBJ2-5, with TRBD1 identical over 9 bases. The germline V gene has CDR1 SGHAT and CDR2 FQNNGV. Trimming took 6 bases from V and 2 from J; bases not matched to a gene: 10. The CDR3 length is 16 residues. CDR3 nucleotide sequence: TGTGCCAGCAGAACTAACCGGGACAGGGAACAAGAGACCCAGTACTTC. It specifies CASRTNRDREQETQYF.

This clone was counted a few times. The chain is built from TRBV5-1 and TRBJ2-5; D possibly corresponds to TRBD2 (5 bases). V gave up 4 bases and J gave up 5 bases, with 6 bases separating them. The CDR3 spans 11 residues. Germline lookup yields CDR1 SGHRS and CDR2 YFSETQ. DNA for the CDR3: TGCGCCAGCAGCCGAGGGGAGACCCAGTACTTC. Translated, it gives CASSRGETQYF. Full variable domain (rest looked up from reference TRBV5-1 and TRBJ2-5): KAGVTQTPRYLIKTRGQQVTLSCSPISGHRSVSWYQQTPGQGLQFLFEYFSETQRNKGNFPGRFSGRQFSNSRSEMNVSTLELGDSALYLCASSRGETQYFGPGTRLLVL.

This clone was counted between two and nine times. This sequence joins TRBV30 and TRBJ2-3; D remains unclear. Germline CDR1 and CDR2: GTSNPN and SVGIG (reference sequence). The CDR3 consists of 11 residues. V lost 4 bases to trimming and J lost 3 bases, with 5 bases between them. The CDR3 sequence: CAWTKTDTQYF. CDR3 DNA sequence: TGTGCCTGGACTAAGACAGATACGCAGTATTTT.

This clone was detected only a few times. The chain recombines TRBV7-6 with TRBJ1-2; 8 bases fit TRBD1. Germline V CDR1 and CDR2: SGHVS, FNYEAQ. Trimming at V came to 1 base and at J to 5 bases, leaving 3 bases not matched to a gene. CDR3 length equals 14 residues. The CDR3 nucleotides read TGTGCCAGCAGCTTAGGGACAGGGAATTATGGCTACACCTTC. Amino acids: CASSLGTGNYGYTF.

This clone was detected only a few times. The chain links TRBV18 to TRBJ1-5; 7 nucleotides line up with TRBD1. The CDR3 runs 18 residues. With 6 bases clipped from V and 6 bases from J, the junction kept 20 bases outside the gene matches. CDR1 is KGHSH, CDR2 LQKENI, per germline. The CDR3 is CASSPDTRRTGVGQPQHF. DNA of the CDR3: TGTGCCAGCTCCCCAGATACTAGACGAACAGGGGTCGGTCAGCCCCAGCATTTT. The full variable domain, rest sourced from reference TRBV18 and TRBJ1-5, is NAGVMQNPRHLVRRRGQEARLRCSPMKGHSHVYWYRQLPEEGLKFMVYLQKENIIDESGMPKERFSAEFPKEGPSILRIQQVVRGDSAAYFCASSPDTRRTGVGQPQHFGDGTRLSIL.

The V gene is TRBV2, the J gene TRBJ2-3; 7 bases fit TRBD2. J lost 0 bases, V lost 8 bases, and 2 bases had no gene match. Germline assignment: CDR1 SNHLY and CDR2 FYNNEI. The CDR3 loop spans 13 amino acids. The CDR3 DNA reads TGTGCCAGCGGACTAGTCAGCACAGATACGCAGTATTTT. Translated: CASGLVSTDTQYF.

This clone was seen more than once but under ten times. The rearrangement joins TRBV7-2 to TRBJ1-4; 9 bases line up with TRBD1. CDR3 length: 15 residues. The V segment lost 4 bases and the J segment 7 bases; nucleotides outside the gene matches: 7. Germline assignment: CDR1 SGHTA and CDR2 FQGNSA. The CDR3 spells CASSSLGQGGEKLFF. The CDR3 coding sequence is TGTGCCAGCAGCTCGCTGGGACAGGGTGGTGAAAAACTGTTTTTT.

This clone was seen a handful of times. The chain is built from TRBV7-2 and TRBJ2-1; 11 bases map to TRBD2. The CDR3 is made up of 15 amino acids. Unmatched junction bases numbered 1, after V lost 6 bases and J lost 0 bases. The germline CDR1 and CDR2 sequences are SGHTA and FQGNSA. The CDR3 DNA follows: TGTGCCAGCAGGACTAGCGGGATCTCCTACAATGAGCAGTTCTTC. This translates into CASRTSGISYNEQFF.

This clone came up a few times. This chain joins TRBV7-9 and TRBJ1-1; unclear D gene. The V end was cut by 3 bases, the J end by 2 bases, with 10 bases between. The germline V gene encodes CDR1 SEHNR and CDR2 FQNEAQ (reference sequence). CDR3 length: 14 amino acids. CDR3 nucleotide sequence: TGTGCCAGCAGCTTCTCGACGGGTAACACTGAAGCTTTCTTT. Its protein product is CASSFSTGNTEAFF.

The chain employs TRBV7-2 and TRBJ1-1; D is perhaps TRBD1 (6 bases). Trimming removed 1 base at V and 11 bases at J, with 20 bases between. The CDR3 has 15 amino acids. Germline V lookup: CDR1 SGHTA, CDR2 FQGNSA. The chain's CDR3 is CASSLEVRGTLVAFF. CDR3 nucleotide sequence: TGTGCCAGCAGCTTAGAAGTCAGGGGTACCTTGGTGGCTTTCTTT. The full variable domain, rest sourced from reference TRBV7-2 and TRBJ1-1, is GAGVSQSPSNKVTEKGKDVELRCDPISGHTALYWYRQSLGQGLEFLIYFQGNSAPDKSGLPSDRFSAERTGGSVSTLTIQRTQQEDSAVYLCASSLEVRGTLVAFFGQGTRLTVV.

This clone appeared a few times. This chain links TRBV27 with TRBJ2-7; tentatively, D is TRBD2 (7 bases). Germline-derived CDR1 and CDR2 are MNHEY and SMNVEV (reference sequence). Trimming removed 5 bases from V and 3 bases from J, with 17 bases in between. The CDR3 covers 15 residues. DNA for the CDR3: TGTGCCAGCAGTCCGGCGGGGGCCGTAAACTACGAGCAGTACTTC. Its protein product is CASSPAGAVNYEQYF.

In this sample, this clone turned up a few times. This chain uses TRBV11-2 with TRBJ1-2; D unresolved. The CDR3 length is 12 residues. Trimming shortened V by 3 bases and J by 4 bases, and 6 bases separated the two germline ends. Germline CDR1 is SGHAT and CDR2 is FQNNGV. CDR3 amino acids: CASSLGSYGYTF. For the CDR3, the DNA is TGTGCCAGCAGCTTGGGCAGCTATGGCTACACCTTC.

The chain couples TRBV7-9 to TRBJ2-1; D is unresolved. With 1 base removed from V and 7 bases from J, the gap between germline ends came to 5 bases. The CDR3 totals 12 residues. Germline V CDR1 and CDR2: SEHNR, FQNEAQ (reference sequence). DNA of the CDR3: TGTGCCAGCAGCTTAGGAACTAATGAGCAGTTCTTC. Amino acids: CASSLGTNEQFF.

V gene TRBV28 combines with J gene TRBJ2-2; 12 positions match TRBD2. The V segment lost 3 bases and the J segment 5 bases; nucleotides outside the gene matches: 4. Germline CDR1 and CDR2: MDHEN and SYDVKM. The CDR3 totals 16 residues. CDR3 amino acids: CASSLTSGSFTGELFF. As DNA, the CDR3 is TGTGCCAGCAGTTTGACTAGCGGGAGTTTTACCGGGGAGCTGTTTTTT.

This clone was observed a few times. The rearrangement uses TRBV7-9 and TRBJ2-7; possible D gene TRBD2, 5 bases. The CDR3 runs 14 residues. CDR1 and CDR2 (germline): SEHNR, FQNEAQ (reference sequence). V lost 3 bases and J 4 bases, leaving 13 bases between the germline ends. The CDR3 here is CASSLDLQTYEQYF. The CDR3 coding sequence is TGTGCCAGCAGCTTGGACTTACAAACTTACGAGCAGTACTTC.

The chain employs TRBV6-6 and TRBJ2-1; the match to TRBD1 covers 11 bases. The junction had 3 bases not matched to a gene; V was cut back by 3 bases and J by 5 bases. The CDR3 spans 15 residues. CDR1 is MNHNY and CDR2 is SVGAGI in the germline V gene (reference sequence). The CDR3 loop reads CASSYRDRGDNEQFF. The CDR3 DNA follows: TGTGCCAGCAGTTATCGGGACAGGGGGGACAATGAGCAGTTCTTC.